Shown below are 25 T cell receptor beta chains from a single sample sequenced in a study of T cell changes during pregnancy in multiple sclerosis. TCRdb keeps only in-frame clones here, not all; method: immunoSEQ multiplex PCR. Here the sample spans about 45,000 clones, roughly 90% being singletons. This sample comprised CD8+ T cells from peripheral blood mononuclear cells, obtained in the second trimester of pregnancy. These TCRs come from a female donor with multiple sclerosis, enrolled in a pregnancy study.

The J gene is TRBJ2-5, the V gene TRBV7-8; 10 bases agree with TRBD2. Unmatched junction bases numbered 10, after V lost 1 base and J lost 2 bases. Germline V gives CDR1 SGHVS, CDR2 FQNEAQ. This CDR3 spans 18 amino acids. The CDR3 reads CASSLVTSGAGLQETQYF. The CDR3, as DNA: TGTGCCAGCAGCTTAGTAACTAGCGGGGCTGGGCTACAAGAGACCCAGTACTTC.

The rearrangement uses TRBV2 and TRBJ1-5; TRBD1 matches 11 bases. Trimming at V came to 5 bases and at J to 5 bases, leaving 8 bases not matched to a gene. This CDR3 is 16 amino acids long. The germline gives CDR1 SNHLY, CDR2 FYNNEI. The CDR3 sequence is CASSHPRTGGDQPQHF. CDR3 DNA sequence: TGTGCCAGCAGTCATCCCCGGACAGGGGGCGATCAGCCCCAGCATTTT. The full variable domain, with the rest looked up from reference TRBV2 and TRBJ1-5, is EPEVTQTPSHQVTQMGQEVILRCVPISNHLYFYWYRQILGQKVEFLVSFYNNEISEKSEIFDDQFSVERPDGSNFTLKIRSTKLEDSAMYFCASSHPRTGGDQPQHFGDGTRLSIL.

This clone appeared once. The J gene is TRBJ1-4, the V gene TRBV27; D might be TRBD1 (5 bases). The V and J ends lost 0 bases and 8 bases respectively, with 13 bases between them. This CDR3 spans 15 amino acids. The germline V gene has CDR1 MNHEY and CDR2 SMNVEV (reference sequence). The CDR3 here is CASSLSGGDGEKLFF. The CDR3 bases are TGTGCCAGCAGTTTATCGGGGGGGGACGGCGAAAAACTGTTTTTT.

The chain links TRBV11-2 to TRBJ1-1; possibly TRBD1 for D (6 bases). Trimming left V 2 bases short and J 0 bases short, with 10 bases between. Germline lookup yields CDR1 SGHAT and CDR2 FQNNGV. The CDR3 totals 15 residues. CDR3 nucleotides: TGTGCCAGCAGCTTACCGGGACACGTGAACACTGAAGCTTTCTTT. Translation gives CASSLPGHVNTEAFF.

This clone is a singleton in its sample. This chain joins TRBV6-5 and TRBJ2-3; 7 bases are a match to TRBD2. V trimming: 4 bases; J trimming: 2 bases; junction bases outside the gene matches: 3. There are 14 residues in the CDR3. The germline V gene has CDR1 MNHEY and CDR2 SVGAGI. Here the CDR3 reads CASSSSGITDTQYF. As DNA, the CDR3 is TGTGCCAGCAGTTCTAGCGGAATCACAGATACGCAGTATTTT.

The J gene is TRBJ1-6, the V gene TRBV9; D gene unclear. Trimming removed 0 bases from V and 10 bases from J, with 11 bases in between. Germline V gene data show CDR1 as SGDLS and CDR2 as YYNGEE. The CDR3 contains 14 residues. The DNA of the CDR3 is TGTGCCAGCAGCGTAGAACAGAAGAAGTCACCCCTCCACTTT. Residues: CASSVEQKKSPLHF.

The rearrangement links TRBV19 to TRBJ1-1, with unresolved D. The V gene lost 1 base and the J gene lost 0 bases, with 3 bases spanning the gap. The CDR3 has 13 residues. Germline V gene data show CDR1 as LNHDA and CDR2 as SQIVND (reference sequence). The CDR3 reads CASSIALNTEAFF. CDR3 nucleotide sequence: TGTGCCAGTAGTATAGCTTTGAACACTGAAGCTTTCTTT.

The CDR3, as DNA: TGTGCCAGCAGCGAGACAACAGGGTCGGGCACAGATACGCAGTATTTT. It codes for CASSETTGSGTDTQYF. The chain recombines TRBV9 with TRBJ2-3; D is possibly TRBD1 (6 bases). Germline V gene sequence: CDR1 SGDLS, CDR2 YYNGEE. V was cut by 3 bases and J by 1 base, with 15 bases left in between. The CDR3 consists of 16 residues. The entire variable domain, with the rest obtained from reference TRBV9 and TRBJ2-3, is as follows: DSGVTQTPKHLITATGQRVTLRCSPRSGDLSVYWYQQSLDQGLQFLIQYYNGEERAKGNILERFSAQQFPDLHSELNLSSLELGDSALYFCASSETTGSGTDTQYFGPGTRLTVL.

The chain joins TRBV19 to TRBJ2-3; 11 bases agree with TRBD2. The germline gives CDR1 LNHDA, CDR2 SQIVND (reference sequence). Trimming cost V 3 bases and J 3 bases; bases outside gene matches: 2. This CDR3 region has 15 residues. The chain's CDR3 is CASSISGGATDTQYF. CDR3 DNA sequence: TGTGCCAGTAGTATTAGCGGGGGGGCGACAGATACGCAGTATTTT. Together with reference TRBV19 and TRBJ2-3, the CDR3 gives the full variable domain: DGGITQSPKYLFRKEGQNVTLSCEQNLNHDAMYWYRQDPGQGLRLIYYSQIVNDFQKGDIAEGYSVSREKKESFPLTVTSAQKNPTAFYLCASSISGGATDTQYFGPGTRLTVL.

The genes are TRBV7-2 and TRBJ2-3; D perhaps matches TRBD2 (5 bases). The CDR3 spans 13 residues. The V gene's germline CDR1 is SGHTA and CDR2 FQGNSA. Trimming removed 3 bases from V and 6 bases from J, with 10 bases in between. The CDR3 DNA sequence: TGTGCCAGCAGCTTCGGAGGCTCGGATACGCAGTATTTT. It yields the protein CASSFGGSDTQYF.

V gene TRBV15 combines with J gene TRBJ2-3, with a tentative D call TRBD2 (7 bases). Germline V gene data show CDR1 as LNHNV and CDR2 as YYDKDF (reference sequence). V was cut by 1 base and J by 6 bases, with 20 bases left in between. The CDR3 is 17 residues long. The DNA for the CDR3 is TGTGCCACCAGCAGAGTGGGGGGGCTCACAGGTTCGGATACGCAGTATTTT. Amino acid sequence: CATSRVGGLTGSDTQYF. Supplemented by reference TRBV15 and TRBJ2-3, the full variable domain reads DAMVIQNPRYQVTQFGKPVTLSCSQTLNHNVMYWYQQKSSQAPKLLFHYYDKDFNNEADTPDNFQSRRPNTSFCFLDIRSPGLGDTAMYLCATSRVGGLTGSDTQYFGPGTRLTVL.

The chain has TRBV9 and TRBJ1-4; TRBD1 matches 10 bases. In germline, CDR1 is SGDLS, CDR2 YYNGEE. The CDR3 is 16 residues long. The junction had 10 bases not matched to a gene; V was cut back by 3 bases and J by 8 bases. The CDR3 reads CASSGGQGGLIEKLFF. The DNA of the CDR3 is TGTGCCAGCAGCGGAGGACAGGGGGGGCTCATCGAAAAACTGTTTTTT. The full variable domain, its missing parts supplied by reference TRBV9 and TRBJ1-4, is DSGVTQTPKHLITATGQRVTLRCSPRSGDLSVYWYQQSLDQGLQFLIQYYNGEERAKGNILERFSAQQFPDLHSELNLSSLELGDSALYFCASSGGQGGLIEKLFFGSGTQLSVL.

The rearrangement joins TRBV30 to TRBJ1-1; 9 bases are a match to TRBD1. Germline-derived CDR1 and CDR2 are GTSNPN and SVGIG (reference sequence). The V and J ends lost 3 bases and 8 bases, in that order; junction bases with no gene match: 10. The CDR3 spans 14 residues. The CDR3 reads CAWRAGQGFSEAFF. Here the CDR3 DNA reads TGTGCCTGGAGAGCTGGACAGGGGTTTAGCGAAGCTTTCTTT.

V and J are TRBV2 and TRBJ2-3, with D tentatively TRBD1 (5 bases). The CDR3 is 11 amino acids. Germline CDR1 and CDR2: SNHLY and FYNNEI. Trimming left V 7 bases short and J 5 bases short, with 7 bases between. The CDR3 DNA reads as TGTGCCAGCATAAGGGGAGATACGCAGTATTTT. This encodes CASIRGDTQYF.

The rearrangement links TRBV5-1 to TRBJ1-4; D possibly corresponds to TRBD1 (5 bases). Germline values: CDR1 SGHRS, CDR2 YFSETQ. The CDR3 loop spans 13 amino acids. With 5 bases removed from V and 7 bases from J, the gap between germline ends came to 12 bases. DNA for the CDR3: TGCGCCAGCAGGCGGCCGGGGGGTGAAAAACTGTTTTTT. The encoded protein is CASRRPGGEKLFF.

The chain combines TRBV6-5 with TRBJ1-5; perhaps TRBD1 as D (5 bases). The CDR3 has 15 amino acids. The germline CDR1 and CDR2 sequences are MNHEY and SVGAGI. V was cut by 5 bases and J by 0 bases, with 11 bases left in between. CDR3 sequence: CASSPTVYSNQPQHF. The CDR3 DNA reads TGTGCCAGCAGTCCGACAGTCTATAGCAATCAGCCCCAGCATTTT.

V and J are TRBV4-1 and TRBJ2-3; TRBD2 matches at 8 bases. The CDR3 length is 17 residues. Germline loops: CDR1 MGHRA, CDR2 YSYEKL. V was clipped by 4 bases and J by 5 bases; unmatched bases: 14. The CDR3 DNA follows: TGCGCCAGCAGCCCCCTCCCTAGCGGGTCCATGGAAGATACGCAGTATTTT. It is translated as CASSPLPSGSMEDTQYF.

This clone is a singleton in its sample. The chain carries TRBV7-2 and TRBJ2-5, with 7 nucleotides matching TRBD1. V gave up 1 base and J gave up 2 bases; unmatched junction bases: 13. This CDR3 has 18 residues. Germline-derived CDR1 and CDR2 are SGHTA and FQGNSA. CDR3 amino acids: CASSLGGTALVIQETQYF. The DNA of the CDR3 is TGTGCCAGCAGCTTAGGAGGGACAGCGCTAGTTATACAAGAGACCCAGTACTTC. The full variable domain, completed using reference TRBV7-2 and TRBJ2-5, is GAGVSQSPSNKVTEKGKDVELRCDPISGHTALYWYRQSLGQGLEFLIYFQGNSAPDKSGLPSDRFSAERTGGSVSTLTIQRTQQEDSAVYLCASSLGGTALVIQETQYFGPGTRLLVL.

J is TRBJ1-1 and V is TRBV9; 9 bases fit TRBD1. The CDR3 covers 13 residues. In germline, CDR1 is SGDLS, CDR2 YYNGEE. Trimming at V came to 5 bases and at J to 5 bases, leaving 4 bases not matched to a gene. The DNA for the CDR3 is TGTGCCAGCAGTTCCGGACAGGGGACTGAAGCTTTCTTT. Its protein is CASSSGQGTEAFF.

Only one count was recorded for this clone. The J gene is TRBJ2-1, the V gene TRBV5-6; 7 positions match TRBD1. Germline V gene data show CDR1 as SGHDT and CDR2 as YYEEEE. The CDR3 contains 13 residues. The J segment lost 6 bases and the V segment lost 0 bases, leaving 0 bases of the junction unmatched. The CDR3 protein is CASSLGTGNEQFF. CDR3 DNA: TGTGCCAGCAGCTTGGGGACAGGCAATGAGCAGTTCTTC.

Here the CDR3 reads CASSVERGGQETQYF. In DNA, the CDR3 is TGTGCCAGCAGCGTAGAGCGGGGGGGCCAAGAGACCCAGTACTTC. The rearrangement links TRBV9 to TRBJ2-5, with 10 bases fitting TRBD2. The CDR3 contains 15 residues. V shed 0 bases and J 1 base; nucleotides not matched to a gene: 0. Germline V lookup: CDR1 SGDLS, CDR2 YYNGEE.

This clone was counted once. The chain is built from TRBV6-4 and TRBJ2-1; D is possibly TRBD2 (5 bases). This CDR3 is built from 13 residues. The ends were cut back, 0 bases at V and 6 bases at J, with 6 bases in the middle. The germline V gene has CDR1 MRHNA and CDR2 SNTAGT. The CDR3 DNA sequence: TGTGCCAGCAGTGACTCGAGGGTCAATGAGCAGTTCTTC. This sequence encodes CASSDSRVNEQFF.

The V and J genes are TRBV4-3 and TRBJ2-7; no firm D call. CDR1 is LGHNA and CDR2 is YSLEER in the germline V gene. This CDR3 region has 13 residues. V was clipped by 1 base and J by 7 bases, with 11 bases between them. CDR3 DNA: TGCGCCAGCAGCCAAGCGGGTAAATGGGAGCAGTACTTC. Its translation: CASSQAGKWEQYF.

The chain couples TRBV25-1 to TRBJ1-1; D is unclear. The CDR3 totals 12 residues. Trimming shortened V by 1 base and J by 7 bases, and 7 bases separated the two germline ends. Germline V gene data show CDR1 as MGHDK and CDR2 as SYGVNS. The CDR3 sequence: CASSEFGSEAFF. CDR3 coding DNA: TGTGCCAGCAGTGAATTTGGGAGTGAAGCTTTCTTT.

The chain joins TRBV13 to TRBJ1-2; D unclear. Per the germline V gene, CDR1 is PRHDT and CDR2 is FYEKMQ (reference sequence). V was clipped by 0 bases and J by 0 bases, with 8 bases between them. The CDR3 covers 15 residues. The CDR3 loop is CASSLGDLANYGYTF. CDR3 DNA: TGTGCCAGCAGCTTAGGGGACTTAGCTAACTATGGCTACACCTTC. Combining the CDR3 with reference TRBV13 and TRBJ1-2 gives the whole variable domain AAGVIQSPRHLIKEKRETATLKCYPIPRHDTVYWYQQGPGQDPQFLISFYEKMQSDKGSIPDRFSAQQFSDYHSELNMSSLELGDSALYFCASSLGDLANYGYTFGSGTRLTVV.